These T cell receptor beta chains were read from a single sample in a study of spatial heterogeneity in lung cancer. TCRdb ran MiXCR on the 5' RACE reads and lists one entry per CDR3 protein. The table has about 94,000 distinct CDR3 sequences, approximately 19% seen once. Source: PBMCs, taken at follow-up. Every receptor here comes from a male donor with early-stage non-small cell lung cancer. Both conserved end residues are part of each CDR3. D genes are given only for firm matches. The listing skips clone size in some rows; elsewhere it reads once, few, many or a size class.

size: .
V: TRBV4-3
D: TRBD2
J: TRBJ2-5
CDR3: CASSPTSGTQETQYF
DNA: TGCGCCAGCAGCCCGACTAGCGGAACCCAAGAGACCCAGTACTTC

size: .
V: TRBV20-1
D: TRBD2
J: TRBJ2-2
CDR3: CSARGRLAGGGTGELFF
DNA: TGCAGTGCTAGGGGTCGGCTAGCGGGAGGTGGCACCGGGGAGCTGTTTTTT

size: .
V: TRBV10-3
D: .
J: TRBJ2-3
CDR3: CAISRESTDTQYF
DNA: TGTGCCATCAGTCGTGAGAGCACAGATACGCAGTATTTT

size: few
V: TRBV18
D: .
J: TRBJ2-1
CDR3: CASSPGQSYNEQFF
DNA: TGTGCCAGCTCACCAGGACAGTCCTACAATGAGCAGTTCTTC

size: few
V: TRBV7-9
D: .
J: TRBJ1-1
CDR3: CASSPPGDTEAFF
DNA: TGTGCCAGCAGCCCCCCGGGGGACACTGAAGCTTTCTTT

size: many
V: TRBV24-1
D: .
J: TRBJ2-1
CDR3: CATSEGGRLVQFF
DNA: TGTGCCACCAGTGAGGGTGGGCGTTTGGTGCAGTTCTTC

size: few
V: TRBV7-2
D: TRBD1
J: TRBJ1-2
CDR3: CASSQDRVYGYTF
DNA: TGTGCCAGCAGCCAGGACAGGGTCTATGGCTACACCTTC

size: .
V: TRBV20-1
D: TRBD1
J: TRBJ1-1
CDR3: CSAREGQAGFF
DNA: TGCAGTGCTAGAGAGGGACAGGCTGGCTTCTTT

size: .
V: TRBV29-1
D: .
J: TRBJ2-2
CDR3: CSVARTGELFF
DNA: TGCAGCGTGGCAAGGACCGGGGAGCTGTTTTTT

size: few
V: TRBV29-1
D: TRBD2
J: TRBJ2-6
CDR3: CSVGGGPQNSGANVLTF
DNA: TGCAGCGTTGGCGGGGGACCCCAAAACTCTGGGGCCAACGTCCTGACTTTC